What follows is one TCR beta chain and its context. Produced via immunoSEQ multiplex PCR; TCRdb's table is partial and in-frame only. The table has about 200,000 clones, 70% to 90% seen once. The sample is drawn from a study of blood T cell repertoires in COVID-19. The V end lost 4 bases, the J end lost 0 bases, and 16 bases lay between the germline ends. The germline V gene encodes CDR1 SGDLS and CDR2 YYNGEE. The length of the CDR3 is 16 residues. Sequenced sample: peripheral blood. The sequence was collected from a man aged 35 to 55 with active or convalescent COVID-19. This rearrangement joins TRBV9 to TRBJ1-1; D gene unclear. The CDR3 nucleotides read TGTGCCAGCAGCCAACTTTCCGTCATCATGAACACTGAAGCTTTCTTT. It specifies CASSQLSVIMNTEAFF. The complete variable domain, with remaining parts taken from reference TRBV9 and TRBJ1-1, reads DSGVTQTPKHLITATGQRVTLRCSPRSGDLSVYWYQQSLDQGLQFLIQYYNGEERAKGNILERFSAQQFPDLHSELNLSSLELGDSALYFCASSQLSVIMNTEAFFGQGTRLTVV.